Below, one T cell receptor beta chain is given with its context. Its antigen is not known. Libraries were prepared by immunoSEQ multiplex PCR; TCRdb keeps only in-frame clonotypes and omits some of them. The repertoire holds 75,000 to 90,000 clones, 70% to 90% seen once, with about two fifths in the top ten. V was pared by 5 bases and J by 5 bases, with 12 bases of the junction left unmatched. Germline V lookup: CDR1 SGHRS, CDR2 YFSETQ. This CDR3 is built from 15 residues. The data derive from a study of cytotoxic CD8 clonotypes in ibrutinib-treated CLL. Overall study: Partial response was seen in around 24 patients and complete response in 2; after median around six years, around 15 stayed remitted, some 12 progressed.

Notes on the study in general: Sustained-remission patients were sampled at one set of times and progressing patients at different ones. The clonality rise at ibrutinib response reflected private clonotype expansion. Baseline clonality, above age-matched healthy donor levels, tracked circulating CD8+ T-cell counts.

The source of this sequence is a human donor with chronic lymphocytic leukemia. Specimen: PBMCs, collected after 24 months of ibrutinib treatment. The chain recombines TRBV5-1 with TRBJ1-2; 7 bases fit TRBD1. CDR3 amino acids: CASSREGGAGYGYTF. The CDR3 coding sequence is TGCGCCAGCAGTAGAGAAGGGGGCGCGGGTTATGGCTACACCTTC. The whole variable domain, filled in from reference TRBV5-1 and TRBJ1-2, reads KAGVTQTPRYLIKTRGQQVTLSCSPISGHRSVSWYQQTPGQGLQFLFEYFSETQRNKGNFPGRFSGRQFSNSRSEMNVSTLELGDSALYLCASSREGGAGYGYTFGSGTRLTVV.